This TCR beta chain came from a study of CD8 T cells in ankylosing spondylitis. Study-wide results and caveats: There was reportedly significant enrichment of clones that were disease-linked in matched ankylosing spondylitis synovial fluid. Among TCR beta sequences, a motif of roughly 8 highly homologous variants appeared characteristic of ankylosing spondylitis blood.

On this clonotype itself: Antigen unknown.

The germline V gene has CDR1 SQVTM and CDR2 ANQGSEA. The CDR3 totals 13 residues. V shed 5 bases, J shed 3 bases, and the junction held 7 bases outside the gene matches. Quantitative 5'-RACE with molecular barcodes generated TCR beta libraries. MiXCR, applied by TCRdb to the 5' RACE reads, yields one record per CDR3 protein. The table has 200,000 to 250,000 distinct CDR3 sequences, about 7% seen once. The receptor was derived from a male donor with ankylosing spondylitis. V usage is TRBV29-1 and J usage is TRBJ2-7, with 7 positions matching TRBD1. The sample was blood, either unsorted or a sorted T cell fraction (not recorded which). The CDR3 sequence is CSVKTGVGYEQYF. In nucleotides, the CDR3 is TGCAGCGTTAAAACAGGGGTAGGCTACGAGCAGTACTTC.